This T cell receptor (beta chain) derives from a study of human T cells and chemical hapten exposure. The junction had 5 bases not matched to a gene; V was cut back by 8 bases and J by 2 bases. From germline, CDR1 is DFQATT and CDR2 SNEGSKA (reference sequence). The CDR3 is 13 residues long. TCRdb fed the RACE reads into MiXCR, producing one record per CDR3 protein. This sample carries approximately 370,000 distinct CDR3 sequences, about 5% of them seen once, and the ten largest clones take around 8.6%. Time point given: pre-sensitization, week 0. The treatment is: therapeutic diphenylcyclopropenone sensitization with weekly scalp DPC.

The origin of this receptor is a woman aged 18 to 35 with alopecia areata. Some clones in this sample may be carry-over from other donors' samples. The material sequenced was whole blood, taken in connection with sensitization to the hapten diphenylcyclopropenone (DPC). This rearrangement joins TRBV20-1 to TRBJ2-7; 11 bases fit TRBD2. CDR3 DNA sequence: TGCAGTCGAATGGGACTAGCGGCCTACGAGCAGTACTTC. This sequence encodes CSRMGLAAYEQYF.